The T cell receptor (beta chain) under discussion was sequenced for a study of blood T cells in healthy people across ages. This clonotype was seen more than once but under ten times. Antigen: not known. For the second PCR, which ran for about 6 to 11 cycles, a sample-barcoded 5' primer and a J-beta primer mix were used. CDR3-containing paired-end reads numbering at least 2.5 million came from each sample. One entry per CDR3 protein results from TCRdb running MiXCR on the 5' RACE reads. The sample includes 700,000 to 900,000 distinct CDR3 sequences, roughly 53% of them seen just once. The CDR3 extends over 14 amino acids. The ends lost 6 bases at V and 2 bases at J; junction bases unmatched: 5. General study findings and limits: Fewer expanded clones and more diversity marked long-lived versus aged donors.

Those donating, healthy Caucasian individuals from Russia, were aged roughly 6 to 100. Researchers isolated at least 7 million PBMCs per sample. The sequenced sample was blood. This clonotype was obtained from an elderly man in good health. This chain uses TRBV12-3 or TRBV12-4 with TRBJ2-7, with TRBD2 matching 9 bases. CDR3 bases: TGTGCCAGCAGGCGGGGGGGAGGCACCTACGAGCAGTACTTC. It encodes CASRRGGGTYEQYF.